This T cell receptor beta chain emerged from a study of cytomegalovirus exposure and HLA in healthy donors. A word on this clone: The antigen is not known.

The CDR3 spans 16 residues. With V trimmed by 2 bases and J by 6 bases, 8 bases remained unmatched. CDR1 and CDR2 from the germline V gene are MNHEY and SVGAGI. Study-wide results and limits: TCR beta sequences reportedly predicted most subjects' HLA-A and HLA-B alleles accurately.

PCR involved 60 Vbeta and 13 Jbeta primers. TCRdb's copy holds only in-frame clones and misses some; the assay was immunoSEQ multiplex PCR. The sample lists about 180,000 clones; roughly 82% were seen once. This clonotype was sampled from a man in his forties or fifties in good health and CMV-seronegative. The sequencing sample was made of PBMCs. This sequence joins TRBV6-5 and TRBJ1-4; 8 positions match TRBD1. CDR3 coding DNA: TGTGCCAGCAGTTACATGGCAGGGGGCACGGATGAAAAACTGTTTTTT. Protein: CASSYMAGGTDEKLFF.